Sequencing of this TCR beta chain was carried out in a study of T cells expressing NK-cell markers. With UMIs, 5'RACE template switching was used to make TCR beta cDNA. Reprocessing the 5' RACE reads, TCRdb reports a single entry for every CDR3 protein and omits DNA. Its clone listing holds 550,000 to 600,000 distinct CDR3 sequences. CDR3 length: 16 amino acids. Germline V CDR1 and CDR2: DFQATT, SNEGSKA (reference sequence). The chain joins TRBV20-1 to TRBJ2-1; TCRdb proposes TRBD2, but this gene call is untestable without DNA. The sample was blood T cells: a sorted CD56 or NKG2C T cell subset, CD4+ or CD8+ T cells, or bulk PBMC T cells (not recorded which). This TCR came from a young man in good health. The CDR3 loop reads CSARRGTSQTYNEQFF.